A single sample gave rise to the 16 T cell receptor beta chains below, sequenced in a study of prognosis after radiotherapy for stage I lung cancer. Amplicons of TCR beta CDR3 were generated from genomic DNA by two-round multiplex PCR. Primers were specific to each TRBV and TRBJ gene in first-round PCR. One entry per CDR3 protein, called by TCRdb with MiXCR from the multiplex PCR reads. This table has some 28,000 distinct CDR3 sequences, around a third appearing once. Here the sequenced sample was PBMCs, taken before or after stereotactic body radiation therapy (not recorded which). These receptors came from a donor aged 50 or older with non-small cell lung cancer.

The chain links TRBV30 to TRBJ2-7; TRBD2 aligns across 10 bases. CDR3 size: 17 residues. The ends lost 0 bases at V and 7 bases at J; junction bases unmatched: 15. Germline CDR1 and CDR2: GTSNPN and SVGIG (reference sequence). In DNA, the CDR3 is TGTGCCTGGAGTGTAGGATTTAGGACTAGCGGTAATTCGGAGCAGTACTTC. As protein: CAWSVGFRTSGNSEQYF.

The DNA of the CDR3 is TGCGCCAGCAGCCCGACTGGCAATGAGCAGTTCTTC. Amino acid sequence: CASSPTGNEQFF. This chain uses TRBV5-1 with TRBJ2-1; D gene uncertain. The CDR3 covers 12 residues. Per the germline V gene, CDR1 is SGHRS and CDR2 is YFSETQ. Trimming pared 4 bases from V and 6 bases from J, leaving 8 bases between.

In its sample, this clonotype was seen many times. The rearrangement uses TRBV5-6 and TRBJ2-7, with a weak D call TRBD2 (6 bases). Trimming stripped 4 bases from V and 2 bases from J, with 19 bases between. Germline CDR1 and CDR2: SGHDT and YYEEEE. The CDR3 runs to 16 residues. CDR3 nucleotide sequence: TGTGCCAGCAGCCCGGGATTGGGAGGAAACACCTACGAGCAGTACTTC. Amino acid sequence: CASSPGLGGNTYEQYF.

The sample holds many counts of this clonotype. The V gene is TRBV27, the J gene TRBJ2-2, with TRBD2 as a possible D gene (5 bases). Germline assignment: CDR1 MNHEY and CDR2 SMNVEV (reference sequence). Trimming removed 8 bases from V and 1 base from J, with 17 bases in between. The CDR3 totals 16 residues. The CDR3 protein is CASPKAGRRNTGELFF. The CDR3 DNA is TGTGCCAGCCCAAAGGCGGGCAGGAGGAACACCGGGGAGCTGTTTTTT.

The V and J genes are TRBV30 and TRBJ1-1; D not certain. The CDR3 totals 11 residues. V gave up 3 bases and J gave up 5 bases, with 7 bases separating them. Per the germline V gene, CDR1 is GTSNPN and CDR2 is SVGIG (reference sequence). The CDR3 spells CAWRSITEAFF. CDR3 nucleotide sequence: TGTGCCTGGAGATCGATAACTGAAGCTTTCTTT.

This clonotype was counted a few times. This could be a read error, since a much larger clone is one nucleotide away. This chain joins TRBV5-6 and TRBJ1-6; TRBD1 matches at 7 bases. Per the germline V gene, CDR1 is SGHDT and CDR2 is YYEEEE. V lost 4 bases, J lost 8 bases, and 12 bases stayed unmatched. The CDR3 is 16 residues long. CDR3 amino acids: CASSQYRGGQDSPLHF. As DNA, the CDR3 is TGTGCCAGCAGCCAGTACAGGGGTGGTCAGGATTCACCCCTCCACTTT. Complete variable domain (other parts from reference TRBV5-6 and TRBJ1-6): DAGVTQSPTHLIKTRGQQVTLRCSPKSGHDTVSWYQQALGQGPQFIFQYYEEEERQRGNFPDRFSGHQFPNYSSELNVNALLLGDSALYLCASSQYRGGQDSPLHFGNGTRLTVT.

The count of this clonotype is one. The V gene is TRBV19, the J gene TRBJ2-2; possibly TRBD1 for D (5 bases). CDR3 size: 11 residues. V lost 11 bases, J lost 6 bases, and 10 bases lay in between. Per the germline V gene, CDR1 is LNHDA and CDR2 is SQIVND (reference sequence). CDR3 sequence: CAAQTAGELFF. DNA for the CDR3: TGTGCCGCCCAGACAGCCGGGGAGCTGTTTTTT. Full variable domain (remainder filled in from reference TRBV19 and TRBJ2-2): DGGITQSPKYLFRKEGQNVTLSCEQNLNHDAMYWYRQDPGQGLRLIYYSQIVNDFQKGDIAEGYSVSREKKESFPLTVTSAQKNPTAFYLCAAQTAGELFFGEGSRLTVL.

This clonotype occurred many times. The chain has TRBV2 and TRBJ1-4; 8 bases agree with TRBD1. The trim removed 6 bases at V and 8 bases at J, leaving 8 bases unmatched. CDR1 SNHLY and CDR2 FYNNEI come from the germline V gene. The CDR3 has 14 amino acids. For the CDR3, the DNA is TGTGCCAGCAGCAGCGGACAGGGTGACGAAAAACTGTTTTTT. Amino acids: CASSSGQGDEKLFF.

This clonotype has ten or more counts. This rearrangement joins TRBV10-3 to TRBJ1-3, with D hard to call. The V gene's germline CDR1 is ENHRY and CDR2 SYGVKD. The CDR3 is made up of 12 amino acids. V was clipped by 11 bases and J by 0 bases, with 8 bases between them. The CDR3 DNA is TGTGCCGTTTCGAACTCTGGAAACACCATATATTTT. Protein sequence: CAVSNSGNTIYF.

This clonotype was found many times. The chain recombines TRBV15 with TRBJ2-3; 10 nucleotides line up with TRBD2. The CDR3 contains 15 residues. Germline V gives CDR1 LNHNV, CDR2 YYDKDF (reference sequence). The ends lost 8 bases at V and 4 bases at J; junction bases unmatched: 9. The CDR3 DNA is TGTGCCACCGCCTACAGCGGGAGGGCCGCAGATACGCAGTATTTT. This sequence encodes CATAYSGRAADTQYF.

A remark on this clonotype: A read error is likely here: a far larger clone is one base away. The rearrangement links TRBV6-4 to TRBJ1-5, with a possible D match to TRBD1 (5 bases). Germline V lookup: CDR1 MRHNA, CDR2 SNTAGT. The CDR3 extends over 13 amino acids. The CDR3 sequence is CASSPGGFQHQHF. The DNA of the CDR3 is TGTGCCAGCAGTCCGGGGGGGTTTCAGCACCAGCATTTT.

The sample holds many counts of this clonotype. The rearrangement links TRBV20-1 to TRBJ1-5; 8 positions match TRBD1. After removal of 4 bases from V and 4 bases from J, the junction contained 6 bases not matched to a gene. Germline CDR1 DFQATT, CDR2 SNEGSKA (reference sequence). This CDR3 spans 14 amino acids. The CDR3 nucleotides read TGCAGTGCTACCGGGACAGGAATTAATCAGCCCCAGCATTTT. Amino acids: CSATGTGINQPQHF.

The sample holds a few counts of this clonotype. This chain links TRBV5-4 with TRBJ1-4, with a tentative D call TRBD1 (6 bases). Germline CDR1 SGHNT, CDR2 YYREEE (reference sequence). The CDR3 runs 15 residues. Between the trimmed V and J ends, which lost 4 bases and 2 bases, there was a span of 12 bases. In DNA form, the CDR3 reads TGTGCCAGCAGCCCCGGGGGGGCTACTAATGAAAAACTGTTTTTT. It codes for CASSPGGATNEKLFF.

This clonotype was detected ten times or more. The V call is TRBV5-1, the J call TRBJ2-1; 7 nucleotides match TRBD2. After removal of 6 bases from V and 2 bases from J, the junction contained 8 bases not matched to a gene. The germline CDR1 and CDR2 sequences are SGHRS and YFSETQ. This CDR3 is built from 15 residues. Here the CDR3 DNA reads TGCGCCAGCACCCCGGGGGGTGGCACCTACAATGAGCAGTTCTTC. Its protein product is CASTPGGGTYNEQFF. Drawing the rest from reference TRBV5-1 and TRBJ2-1, the complete variable domain is KAGVTQTPRYLIKTRGQQVTLSCSPISGHRSVSWYQQTPGQGLQFLFEYFSETQRNKGNFPGRFSGRQFSNSRSEMNVSTLELGDSALYLCASTPGGGTYNEQFFGPGTRLTVL.

This clonotype showed up many times. The chain carries TRBV28 and TRBJ2-2; 8 bases are shared with TRBD2. With V trimmed by 7 bases and J by 4 bases, 5 bases remained unmatched. There are 14 residues in the CDR3. CDR1 is MDHEN and CDR2 is SYDVKM in the germline V gene. CDR3 coding DNA: TGTGCCAGCACTCGACTAGCGAGCACCGGGGAGCTGTTTTTT. It codes for CASTRLASTGELFF.

This clonotype was observed many times. The gene calls are TRBV2 and TRBJ2-3, with 9 positions matching TRBD1. Germline V gives CDR1 SNHLY, CDR2 FYNNEI. With V trimmed by 6 bases and J by 6 bases, 7 bases remained unmatched. CDR3 length: 14 residues. CDR3 protein: CASRGGQGPDTQYF. CDR3 bases: TGTGCCAGCAGGGGGGGACAGGGACCGGATACGCAGTATTTT.